Following are 4 T cell receptor beta chains from one sample sequenced in a study of molecular identifiers for immune sequencing clone quantification. MiXCR, applied by TCRdb to the PCR reads, yields one record per CDR3 protein. The table includes about 510,000 distinct CDR3 sequences, roughly 25% detected once. The sample consisted of naive CD8+ T cells from blood, with Jurkat cell RNA spiked in. The subset was: FACS-sorted CD8+CD4-CCR7+CD45RA+ naive T cells. These receptors were taken from a human donor in good health. Some libraries in this study had Jurkat cell RNA spiked in.

This clonotype was recorded at least ten times. J is TRBJ2-1 and V is TRBV4-3; 7 nucleotides align to TRBD1. This CDR3 is built from 15 residues. Germline values: CDR1 LGHNA, CDR2 YSLEER. V shed 4 bases and J 3 bases; nucleotides not matched to a gene: 6. Written as DNA, the CDR3 is TGCGCCAGCAGCCCGGGACAGAGACGCTACAATGAGCAGTTCTTC. Translated: CASSPGQRRYNEQFF.

This clonotype was counted at least ten times. The chain couples TRBV7-4 to TRBJ2-7; perhaps TRBD2 as D (6 bases). V was cut by 4 bases and J by 6 bases, with 13 bases left in between. The CDR3 is 13 amino acids. CDR1 SGHVT and CDR2 SQSDAQ come from the germline V gene. This CDR3 reads CASSCGEGGEQYF. Written as DNA, the CDR3 is TGTGCCAGCAGCTGCGGTGAGGGAGGCGAGCAGTACTTC.

CDR3 sequence reads: CASSLDPVEYYEQYF. The CDR3 DNA sequence: TGTGCCAGCAGCTTGGATCCCGTGGAGTACTACGAGCAGTACTTC. The chain recombines TRBV5-5 with TRBJ2-7; unclear D gene. This CDR3 has 15 amino acids. Germline V gene lookup returns CDR1 SGHKS and CDR2 YYEKEE (reference sequence). The ends were cut back, 0 bases at V and 3 bases at J, with 13 bases in the middle.

The chain has TRBV6-5 and TRBJ2-1, with D possibly being TRBD1 (5 bases). The CDR3 length is 17 residues. The ends were cut back, 2 bases at V and 0 bases at J, with 14 bases in the middle. CDR1 and CDR2 from the germline V gene are MNHEY and SVGAGI. The CDR3 DNA reads TGTGCCAGCAGTTACGGGGCCAATCTCCCCTCCTACAATGAGCAGTTCTTC. Translating gives CASSYGANLPSYNEQFF.